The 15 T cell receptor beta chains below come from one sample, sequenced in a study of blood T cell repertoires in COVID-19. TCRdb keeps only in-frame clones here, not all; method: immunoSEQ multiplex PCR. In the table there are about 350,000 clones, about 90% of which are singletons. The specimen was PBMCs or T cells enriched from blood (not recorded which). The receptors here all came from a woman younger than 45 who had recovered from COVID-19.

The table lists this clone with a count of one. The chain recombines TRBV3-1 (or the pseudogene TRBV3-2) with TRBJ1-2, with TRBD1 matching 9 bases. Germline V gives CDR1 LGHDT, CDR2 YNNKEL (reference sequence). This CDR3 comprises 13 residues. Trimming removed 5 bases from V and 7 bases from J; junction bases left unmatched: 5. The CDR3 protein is CASSAGQGFGYTF. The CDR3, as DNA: TGTGCCAGCAGCGCGGGACAGGGCTTTGGCTACACCTTC.

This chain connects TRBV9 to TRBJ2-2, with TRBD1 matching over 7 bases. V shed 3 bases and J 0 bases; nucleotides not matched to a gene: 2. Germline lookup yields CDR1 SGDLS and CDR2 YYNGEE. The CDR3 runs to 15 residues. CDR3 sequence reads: CASSDRGANTGELFF. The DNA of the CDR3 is TGTGCCAGCAGCGACAGGGGAGCGAACACCGGGGAGCTGTTTTTT.

The CDR3: CASSPGQGAYGYTF. DNA for the CDR3: TGTGCCAGCAGCCCCGGACAGGGAGCCTATGGCTACACCTTC. The gene calls are TRBV3-1 (or the pseudogene TRBV3-2) and TRBJ1-2, with TRBD1 matching over 8 bases. The length of the CDR3 is 14 residues. V dropped 4 bases and J dropped 4; count of bases not matched to a gene: 5. Germline loops: CDR1 LGHDT, CDR2 YNNKEL (reference sequence).

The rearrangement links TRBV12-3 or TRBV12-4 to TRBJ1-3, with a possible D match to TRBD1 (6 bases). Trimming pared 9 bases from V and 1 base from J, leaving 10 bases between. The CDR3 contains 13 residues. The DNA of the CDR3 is TGTGCCAGTGGCAGGGGTTCTGGAAACACCATATATTTT. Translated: CASGRGSGNTIYF.

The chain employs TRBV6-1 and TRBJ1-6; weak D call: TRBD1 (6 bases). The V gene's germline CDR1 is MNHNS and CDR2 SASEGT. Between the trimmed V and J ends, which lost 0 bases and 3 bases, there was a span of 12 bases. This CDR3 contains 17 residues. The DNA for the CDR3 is TGTGCCAGCAGTGAAGCACGTAACAGGGTCTATAATTCACCCCTCCACTTT. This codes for CASSEARNRVYNSPLHF.

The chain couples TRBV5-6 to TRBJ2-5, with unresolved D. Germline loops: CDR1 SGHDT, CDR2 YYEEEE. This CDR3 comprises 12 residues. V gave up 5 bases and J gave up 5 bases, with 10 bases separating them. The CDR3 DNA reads TGTGCCAGCAGTATAGAGTCGGAGACCCAGTACTTC. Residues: CASSIESETQYF.

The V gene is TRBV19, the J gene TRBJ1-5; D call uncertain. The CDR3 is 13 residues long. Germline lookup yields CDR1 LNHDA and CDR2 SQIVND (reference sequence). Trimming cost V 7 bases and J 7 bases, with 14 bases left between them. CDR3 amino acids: CASIRRRSQPQHF. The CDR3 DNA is TGTGCCAGTATCCGCCGACGGAGCCAGCCCCAGCATTTT.

The CDR3 region is CASSESQVNSPLHF. CDR3 coding DNA: TGTGCCAGCAGTGAGTCCCAGGTGAATTCACCCCTCCACTTT. This sequence joins TRBV6-1 and TRBJ1-6; no definite D call. Trimming removed 3 bases from V and 7 bases from J, with 10 bases in between. This CDR3 has 14 residues. Germline V gene lookup returns CDR1 MNHNS and CDR2 SASEGT.

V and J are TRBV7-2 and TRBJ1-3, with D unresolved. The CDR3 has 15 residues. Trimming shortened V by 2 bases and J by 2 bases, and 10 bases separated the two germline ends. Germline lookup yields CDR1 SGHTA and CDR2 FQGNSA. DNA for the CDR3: TGTGCCAGCAGCTTACAGGCCAGCCCTGGAAACACCATATATTTT. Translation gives CASSLQASPGNTIYF.

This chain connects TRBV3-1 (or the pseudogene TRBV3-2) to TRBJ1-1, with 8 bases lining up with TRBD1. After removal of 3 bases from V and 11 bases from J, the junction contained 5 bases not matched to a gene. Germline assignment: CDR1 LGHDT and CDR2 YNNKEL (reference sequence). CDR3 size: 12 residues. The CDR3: CASSQADRDAFF. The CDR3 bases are TGTGCCAGCAGCCAGGCGGACAGGGACGCTTTCTTT.

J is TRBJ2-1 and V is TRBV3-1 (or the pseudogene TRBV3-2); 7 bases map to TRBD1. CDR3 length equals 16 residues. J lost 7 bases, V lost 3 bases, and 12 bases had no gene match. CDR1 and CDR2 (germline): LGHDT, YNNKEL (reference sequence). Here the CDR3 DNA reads TGTGCCAGCAGCCACCCGGACAGGCCGTCTGGGAATGAGCAGTTCTTC. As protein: CASSHPDRPSGNEQFF.

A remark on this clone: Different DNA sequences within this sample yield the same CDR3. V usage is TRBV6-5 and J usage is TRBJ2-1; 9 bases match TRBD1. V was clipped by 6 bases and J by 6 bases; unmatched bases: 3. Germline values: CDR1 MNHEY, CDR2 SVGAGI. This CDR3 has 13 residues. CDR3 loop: CASRKTGGNEQFF. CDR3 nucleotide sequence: TGTGCCAGCAGGAAGACAGGGGGCAATGAGCAGTTCTTC.

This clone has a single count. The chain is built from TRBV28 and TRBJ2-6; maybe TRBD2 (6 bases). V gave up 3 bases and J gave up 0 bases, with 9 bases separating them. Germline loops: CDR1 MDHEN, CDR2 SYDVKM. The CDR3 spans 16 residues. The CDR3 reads CASSFMGGSGANVLTF. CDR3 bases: TGTGCCAGCAGTTTTATGGGAGGCTCTGGGGCCAACGTCCTGACTTTC. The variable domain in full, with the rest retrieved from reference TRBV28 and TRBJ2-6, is DVKVTQSSRYLVKRTGEKVFLECVQDMDHENMFWYRQDPGLGLRLIYFSYDVKMKEKGDIPEGYSVSREKKERFSLILESASTNQTSMYLCASSFMGGSGANVLTFGAGSRLTVL.

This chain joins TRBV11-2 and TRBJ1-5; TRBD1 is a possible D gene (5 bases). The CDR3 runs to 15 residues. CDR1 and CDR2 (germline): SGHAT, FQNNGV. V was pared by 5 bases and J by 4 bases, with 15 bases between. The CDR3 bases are TGTGCCAGCAGCCCAGCATATCGGGGGAATCAGCCCCAGCATTTT. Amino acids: CASSPAYRGNQPQHF. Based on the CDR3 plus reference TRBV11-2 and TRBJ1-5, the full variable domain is EAGVAQSPRYKIIEKRQSVAFWCNPISGHATLYWYQQILGQGPKLLIQFQNNGVVDDSQLPKDRFSAERLKGVDSTLKIQPAKLEDSAVYLCASSPAYRGNQPQHFGDGTRLSIL.

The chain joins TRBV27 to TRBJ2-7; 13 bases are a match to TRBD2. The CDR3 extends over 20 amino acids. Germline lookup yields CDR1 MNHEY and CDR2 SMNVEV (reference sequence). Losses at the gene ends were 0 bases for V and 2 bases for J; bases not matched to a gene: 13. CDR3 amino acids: CASSLSDLKRTSGRPYEQYF. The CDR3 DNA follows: TGTGCCAGCAGTTTATCGGATCTCAAAAGGACTAGCGGGAGACCCTACGAGCAGTACTTC.